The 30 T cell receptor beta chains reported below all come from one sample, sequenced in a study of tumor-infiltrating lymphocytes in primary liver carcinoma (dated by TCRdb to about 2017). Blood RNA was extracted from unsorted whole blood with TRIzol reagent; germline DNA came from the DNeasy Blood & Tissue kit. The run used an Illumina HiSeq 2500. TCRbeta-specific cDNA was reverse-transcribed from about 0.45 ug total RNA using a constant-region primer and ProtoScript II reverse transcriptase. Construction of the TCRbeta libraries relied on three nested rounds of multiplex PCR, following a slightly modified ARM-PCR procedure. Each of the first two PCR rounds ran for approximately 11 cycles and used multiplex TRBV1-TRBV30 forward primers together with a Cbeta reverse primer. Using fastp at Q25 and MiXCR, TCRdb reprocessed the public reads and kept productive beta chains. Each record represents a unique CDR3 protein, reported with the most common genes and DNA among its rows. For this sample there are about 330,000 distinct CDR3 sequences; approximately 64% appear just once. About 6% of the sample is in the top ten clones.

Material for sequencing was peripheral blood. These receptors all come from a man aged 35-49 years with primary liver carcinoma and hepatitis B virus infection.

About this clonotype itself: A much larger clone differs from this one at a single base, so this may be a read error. CDR3 nucleotide sequence: TGTGCCACCAGTGAAATTGGGGCCCAAGAGACCCAGTACTTC. This translates into CATSEIGAQETQYF. The chain is built from TRBV6-1 and TRBJ2-5, with a weak D call TRBD1 (5 bases). The germline V gene has CDR1 MNHNS and CDR2 SASEGT. The CDR3 contains 14 residues.

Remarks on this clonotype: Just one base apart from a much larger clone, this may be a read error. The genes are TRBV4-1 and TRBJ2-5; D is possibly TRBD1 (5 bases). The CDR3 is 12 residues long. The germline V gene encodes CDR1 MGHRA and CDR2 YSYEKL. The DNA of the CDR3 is TGCGCCAGCAGCCAGACAGAAGAGTCCCAGTACTTC. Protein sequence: CASSQTEESQYF.

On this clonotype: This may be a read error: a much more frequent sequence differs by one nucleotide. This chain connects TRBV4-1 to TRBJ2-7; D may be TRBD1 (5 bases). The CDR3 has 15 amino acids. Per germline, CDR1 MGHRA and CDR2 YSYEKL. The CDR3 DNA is TGCGCCGGCAGCCTCCGGGCAGGGCTATCCTACGAGCAGTACTTC. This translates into CAGSLRAGLSYEQYF.

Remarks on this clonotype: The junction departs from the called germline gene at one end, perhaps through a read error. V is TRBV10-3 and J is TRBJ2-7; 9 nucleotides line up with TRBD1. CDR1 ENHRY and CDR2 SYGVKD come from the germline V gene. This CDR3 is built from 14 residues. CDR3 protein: CVIKKGDREYDQYF. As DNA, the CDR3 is TGTGTCATCAAAAAGGGGGACAGGGAGTACGACCAGTACTTC.

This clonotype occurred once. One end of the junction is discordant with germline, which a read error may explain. CDR3 DNA: TGTGCTAGCAGGTCGAGTTTTGACAGGGCCAATGAGCAGTTCTTC. Its translation: CASRSSFDRANEQFF. The chain couples TRBV6-1 to TRBJ2-1, with 7 bases fitting TRBD1. CDR3 size: 15 residues. Per the germline V gene, CDR1 is MNHNS and CDR2 is SASEGT.

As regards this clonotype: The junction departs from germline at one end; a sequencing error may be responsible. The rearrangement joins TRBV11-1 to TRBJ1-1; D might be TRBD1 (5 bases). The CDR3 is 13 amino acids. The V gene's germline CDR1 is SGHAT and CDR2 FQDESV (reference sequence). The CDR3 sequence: CASSHRRNTEALF. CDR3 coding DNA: TGTGCCAGCAGCCACAGGCGGAACACTGAAGCTTTATTT.

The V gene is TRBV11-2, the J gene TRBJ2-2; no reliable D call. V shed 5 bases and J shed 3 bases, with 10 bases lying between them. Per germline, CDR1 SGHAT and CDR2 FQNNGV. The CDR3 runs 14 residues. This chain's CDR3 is CASSLRADTGELFF. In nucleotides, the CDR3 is TGTGCCAGCAGCCTAAGGGCGGACACCGGGGAGCTGTTTTTT. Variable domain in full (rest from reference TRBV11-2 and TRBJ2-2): EAGVAQSPRYKIIEKRQSVAFWCNPISGHATLYWYQQILGQGPKLLIQFQNNGVVDDSQLPKDRFSAERLKGVDSTLKIQPAKLEDSAVYLCASSLRADTGELFFGEGSRLTVL.

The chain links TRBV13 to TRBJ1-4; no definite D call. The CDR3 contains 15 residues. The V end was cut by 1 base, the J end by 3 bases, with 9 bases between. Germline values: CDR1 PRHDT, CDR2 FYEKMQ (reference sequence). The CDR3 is CASSLVVAANEKLFF. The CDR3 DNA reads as TGTGCCAGCAGCTTAGTGGTTGCAGCTAATGAAAAACTGTTTTTT.

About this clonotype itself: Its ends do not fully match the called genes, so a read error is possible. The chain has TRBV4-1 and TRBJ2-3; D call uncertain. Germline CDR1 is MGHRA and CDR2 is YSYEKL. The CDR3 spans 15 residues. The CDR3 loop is CASNQVADVTDTQYF. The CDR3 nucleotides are TGCGCCAGCAACCAAGTCGCGGACGTCACAGATACGCAGTATTTT.

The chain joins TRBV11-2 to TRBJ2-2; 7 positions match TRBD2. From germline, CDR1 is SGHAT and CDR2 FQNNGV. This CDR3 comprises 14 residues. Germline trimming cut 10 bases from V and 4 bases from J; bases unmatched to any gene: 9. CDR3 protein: CANNTGTTTGELFF. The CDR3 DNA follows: TGTGCCAACAACACCGGGACTACCACCGGGGAGCTGTTTTTT.

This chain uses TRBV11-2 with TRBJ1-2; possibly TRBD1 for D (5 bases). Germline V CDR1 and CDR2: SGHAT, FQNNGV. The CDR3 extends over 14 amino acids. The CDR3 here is CASGLGNAGNGYTF. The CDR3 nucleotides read TGTGCAAGCGGCTTAGGAAATGCAGGGAATGGCTACACCTTC.

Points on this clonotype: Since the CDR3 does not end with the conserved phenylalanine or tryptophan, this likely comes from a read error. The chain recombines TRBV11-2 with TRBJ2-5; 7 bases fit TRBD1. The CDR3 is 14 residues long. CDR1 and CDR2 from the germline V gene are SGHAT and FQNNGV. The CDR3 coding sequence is TGCGTCAGCAGCTGGGACAGTAGCCAAGAGACCCAGTACCTC. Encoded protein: CVSSWDSSQETQYL.

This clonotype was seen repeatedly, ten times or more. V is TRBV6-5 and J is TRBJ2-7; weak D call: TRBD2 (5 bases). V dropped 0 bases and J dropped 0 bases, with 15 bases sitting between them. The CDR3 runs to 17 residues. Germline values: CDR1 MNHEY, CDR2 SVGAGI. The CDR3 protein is CASSYSRPGISSYEQYF. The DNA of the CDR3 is TGTGCCAGCAGTTACTCGAGACCGGGAATAAGCTCCTACGAGCAGTACTTC.

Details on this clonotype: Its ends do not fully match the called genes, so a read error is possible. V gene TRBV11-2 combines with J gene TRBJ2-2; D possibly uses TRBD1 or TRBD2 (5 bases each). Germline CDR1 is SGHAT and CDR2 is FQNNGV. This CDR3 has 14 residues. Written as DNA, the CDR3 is TGTGCCAGCGGCTTAGGTGGTGGGACCGGGGTGCTGTTTTTT. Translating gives CASGLGGGTGVLFF.

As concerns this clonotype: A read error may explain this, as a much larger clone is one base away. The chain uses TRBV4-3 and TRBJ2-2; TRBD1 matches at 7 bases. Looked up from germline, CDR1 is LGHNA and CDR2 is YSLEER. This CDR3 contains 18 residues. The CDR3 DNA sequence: TGCGCCAGCAGCCAAGCCCCCCACACAGGGGTAGGCACCGTGGAGCTGTTTTTT. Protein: CASSQAPHTGVGTVELFF.

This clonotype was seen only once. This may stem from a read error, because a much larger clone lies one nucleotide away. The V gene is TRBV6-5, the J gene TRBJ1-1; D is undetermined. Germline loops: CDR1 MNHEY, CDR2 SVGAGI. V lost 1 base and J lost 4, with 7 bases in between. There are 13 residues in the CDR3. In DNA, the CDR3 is TGTGCCAGCAGTTACTTGGTGATCACTGAAGCTTTCTTT. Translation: CASSYLVITEAFF.

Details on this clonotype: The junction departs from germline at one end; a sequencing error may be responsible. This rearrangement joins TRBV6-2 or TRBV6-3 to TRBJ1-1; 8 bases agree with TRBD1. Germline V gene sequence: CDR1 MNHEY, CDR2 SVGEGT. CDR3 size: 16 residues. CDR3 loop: CTSSSHGTGPNTEAFF. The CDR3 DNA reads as TGTACCAGCAGCTCCCACGGGACAGGACCTAACACTGAAGCTTTCTTT.

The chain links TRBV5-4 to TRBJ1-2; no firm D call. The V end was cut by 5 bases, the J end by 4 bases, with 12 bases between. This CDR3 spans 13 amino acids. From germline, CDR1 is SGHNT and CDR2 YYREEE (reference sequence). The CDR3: CASRRPEGYGYTF. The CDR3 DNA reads TGTGCCAGCAGACGTCCTGAGGGCTATGGCTACACCTTC.

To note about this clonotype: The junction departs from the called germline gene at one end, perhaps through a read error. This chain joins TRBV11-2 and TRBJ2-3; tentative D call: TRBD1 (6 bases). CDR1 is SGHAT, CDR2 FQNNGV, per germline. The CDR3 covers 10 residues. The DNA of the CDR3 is TGTGCCACTCACGGGGACACGCATTATTTT. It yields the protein CATHGDTHYF. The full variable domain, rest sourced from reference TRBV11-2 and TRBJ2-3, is EAGVAQSPRYKIIEKRQSVAFWCNPISGHATLYWYQQILGQGPKLLIQFQNNGVVDDSQLPKDRFSAERLKGVDSTLKIQPAKLEDSAVYLCATHGDTHYFGPGTRLTVL.

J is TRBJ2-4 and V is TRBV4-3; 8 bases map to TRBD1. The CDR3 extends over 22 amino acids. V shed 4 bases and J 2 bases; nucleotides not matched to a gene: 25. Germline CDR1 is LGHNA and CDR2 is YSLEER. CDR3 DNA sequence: TGCGCCAGCAGCCGATCCCCCGTCGAGGGGCGACAGGGGAAAGTATCCAAAAACATTCAGTACTTC. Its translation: CASSRSPVEGRQGKVSKNIQYF.

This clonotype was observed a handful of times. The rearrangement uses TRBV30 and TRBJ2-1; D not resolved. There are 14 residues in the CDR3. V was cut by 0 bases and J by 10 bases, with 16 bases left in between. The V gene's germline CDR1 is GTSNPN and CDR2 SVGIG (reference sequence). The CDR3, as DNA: TGTGCCTGGAGTGTCGAACTCCTCATAAAGGAGCAGTTCTTC. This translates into CAWSVELLIKEQFF. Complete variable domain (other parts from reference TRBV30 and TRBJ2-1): SQTIHQWPATLVQPVGSPLSLECTVEGTSNPNLYWYRQAAGRGLQLLFYSVGIGQISSEVPQNLSASRPQDRQFILSSKKLLLSDSGFYLCAWSVELLIKEQFFGPGTRLTVL.

For the CDR3, the DNA is TGTGCCAGCAGCTTAGCGAGGCTAGCCCTGGGAAAAAACGGGACTCAGTACTTC. This sequence encodes CASSLARLALGKNGTQYF. V and J are TRBV11-2 and TRBJ2-5, with a weak D call TRBD2 (6 bases). V was shortened by 1 base and J by 11 bases, with 29 bases between the two germline ends. The germline CDR1 and CDR2 sequences are SGHAT and FQNNGV. The CDR3 contains 18 residues.

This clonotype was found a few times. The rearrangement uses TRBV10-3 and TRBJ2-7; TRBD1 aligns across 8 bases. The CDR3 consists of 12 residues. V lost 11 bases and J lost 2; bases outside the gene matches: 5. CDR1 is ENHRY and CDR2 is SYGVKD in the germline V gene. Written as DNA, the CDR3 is TGTGCCGGAGGGACAGGAGCCTACGAGCAGTACTTC. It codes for CAGGTGAYEQYF.

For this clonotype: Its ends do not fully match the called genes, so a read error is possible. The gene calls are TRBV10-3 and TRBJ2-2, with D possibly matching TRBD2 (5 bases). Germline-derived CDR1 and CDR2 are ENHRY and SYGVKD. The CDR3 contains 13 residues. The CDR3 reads CAISGTLTKELLF. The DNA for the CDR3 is TGTGCCATCAGTGGGACTCTAACAAAGGAGCTGCTTTTT.

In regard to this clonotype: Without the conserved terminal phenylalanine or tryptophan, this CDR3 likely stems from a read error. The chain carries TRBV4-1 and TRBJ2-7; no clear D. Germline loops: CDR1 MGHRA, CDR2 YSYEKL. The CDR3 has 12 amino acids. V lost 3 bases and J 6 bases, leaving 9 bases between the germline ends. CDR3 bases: TGCGCCAGCAGCCATCTTGACTCCGAGCAGTACCTC. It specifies CASSHLDSEQYL.

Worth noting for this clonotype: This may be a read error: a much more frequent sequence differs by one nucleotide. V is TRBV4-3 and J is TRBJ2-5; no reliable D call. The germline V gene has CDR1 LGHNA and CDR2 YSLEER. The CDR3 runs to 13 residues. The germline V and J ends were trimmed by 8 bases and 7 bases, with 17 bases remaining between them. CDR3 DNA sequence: TGCGCCAGCGGTTACCTGGGTCAGTGGACCCAGTACTTC. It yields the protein CASGYLGQWTQYF.

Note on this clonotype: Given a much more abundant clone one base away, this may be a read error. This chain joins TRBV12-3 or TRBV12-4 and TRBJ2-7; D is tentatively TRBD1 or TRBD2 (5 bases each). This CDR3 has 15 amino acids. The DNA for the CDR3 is TGTGCCAGCAGTAAGTCGCGAGGGACGACTTACGAGCGGTACTTC. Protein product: CASSKSRGTTYERYF.

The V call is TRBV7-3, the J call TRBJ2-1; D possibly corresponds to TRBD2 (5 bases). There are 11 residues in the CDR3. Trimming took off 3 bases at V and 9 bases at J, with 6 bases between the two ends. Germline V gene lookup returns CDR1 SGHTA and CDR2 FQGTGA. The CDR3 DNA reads TGTGCCAGCAGCTTGGGAGTTGAGCAGTTCTTC. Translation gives CASSLGVEQFF.

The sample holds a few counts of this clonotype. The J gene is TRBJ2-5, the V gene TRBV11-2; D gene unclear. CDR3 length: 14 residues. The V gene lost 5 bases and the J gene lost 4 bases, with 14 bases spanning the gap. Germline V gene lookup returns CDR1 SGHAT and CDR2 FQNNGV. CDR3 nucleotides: TGTGCCAGCAGCCCTGGTGGGGTGGGAGAGACCCAGTACTTC. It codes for CASSPGGVGETQYF.

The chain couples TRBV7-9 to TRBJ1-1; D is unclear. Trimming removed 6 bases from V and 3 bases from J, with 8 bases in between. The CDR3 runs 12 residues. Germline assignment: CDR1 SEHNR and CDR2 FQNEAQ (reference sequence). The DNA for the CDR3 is TGTGCCAGCAGTCAGGCTTACACTGAAGCTTTCTTT. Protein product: CASSQAYTEAFF.